This TCR beta chain was retrieved from a study of graft-versus-host responses after intestinal transplantation. About the study: Recipients were given multivisceral, liver-intestinal, or isolated intestinal transplants. Recipients were all induced with anti-thymocyte globulin, then given tacrolimus and steroids for about 3 years.

This clone showed up just a few times. Its antigen is still unknown. The germline V gene encodes CDR1 MNHNY and CDR2 SVGAGI (reference sequence). The CDR3 spans 14 residues. The germline V and J ends were trimmed by 0 bases and 7 bases, with 12 bases remaining between them. General study findings and limits: Early after transplant, HvG declines were associated with peak levels of circulating GvH clones. Recipient marrow harbored GvH clones, some of which surfaced first in ileum or blood.

The table came from immunoSEQ multiplex PCR; TCRdb's copy has only in-frame clones and leaves some out. The sample holds about 19,000 clones, roughly 86% seen once. J is TRBJ1-2 and V is TRBV6-6; D is ambiguous. The sample in question was bone marrow, obtained approximately 120 days after transplant. This TCR came from a human patient who received an intestinal transplant, so some T cells may come from the graft donor. CDR3 region: CASSYSESSGGYTF. The CDR3 DNA is TGTGCCAGCAGTTACTCCGAGTCTAGCGGTGGCTACACCTTC.